The next 7 T cell receptor beta chains were all read from a single sample in a study of beta chain features in type 1 diabetes. Every isolated RNA sample was fully reverse transcribed, so sequencing captured expressed TCRB transcripts. Profiled with immunoSEQ multiplex PCR; TCRdb holds only in-frame clones, not every one. This repertoire shows under 250,000 clones, roughly 14% found once; its top ten account for roughly 0.028%. Sequences were obtained from naive CD4+ T cells from blood. The origin of the receptors is a woman between 35 and 50 years old in good health.

This clone occurred a few times. The V call is TRBV27, the J call TRBJ1-3; no reliable D call. Germline CDR1 reads MNHEY; CDR2 reads SMNVEV (reference sequence). Trimming took off 7 bases at V and 0 bases at J, with 13 bases between the two ends. The length of the CDR3 is 15 residues. CDR3 residues: CASTGPASSGNTIYF. DNA of the CDR3: TGTGCCAGCACTGGGCCAGCCAGCTCTGGAAACACCATATATTTT.

The rearrangement links TRBV5-8 to TRBJ2-7; 7 bases align to TRBD1. The CDR3 covers 20 residues. V was pared by 4 bases and J by 0 bases, with 22 bases of the junction left unmatched. CDR1 is SGHTS, CDR2 YDEGEE, per germline. The CDR3 region has the DNA TGTGCCAGCAGCCTCCGTTCGTCAGGGGACAGAGTGGGGAGCTCCTACGAGCAGTACTTC. Translated, it gives CASSLRSSGDRVGSSYEQYF.

This clone occurred a few times. The V call is TRBV15, the J call TRBJ2-7, with 9 nucleotides matching TRBD1. The V gene end was trimmed by 6 bases and the J gene end by 3 bases; junction bases not matched to a gene: 9. The CDR3 sequence is 15 residues long. Looked up from germline, CDR1 is LNHNV and CDR2 is YYDKDF (reference sequence). CDR3 protein: CATSNPGQGGYEQYF. The CDR3 nucleotides are TGTGCCACCAGTAACCCGGGACAGGGAGGCTACGAGCAGTACTTC.

This clone showed up just a few times. The V gene is TRBV18, the J gene TRBJ2-6; tentatively, D is TRBD2 (6 bases). There are 13 residues in the CDR3. V lost 8 bases, J lost 1 base, and 6 bases lay in between. The germline CDR1 and CDR2 sequences are KGHSH and LQKENI. For the CDR3, the DNA is TGTGCCAGCCGGGGGTCTGGGGCCAACGTCCTGACTTTC. Its protein is CASRGSGANVLTF.

The chain couples TRBV19 to TRBJ2-1; D is perhaps TRBD2 (6 bases). The CDR3 has 13 amino acids. Germline V gene sequence: CDR1 LNHDA, CDR2 SQIVND (reference sequence). V lost 3 bases to trimming and J lost 12 bases, with 15 bases between them. The chain's CDR3 is CASSIGGAQGQFF. The CDR3 DNA is TGTGCCAGTAGTATCGGAGGGGCCCAGGGGCAGTTCTTC. The variable domain in full, with the rest retrieved from reference TRBV19 and TRBJ2-1, is DGGITQSPKYLFRKEGQNVTLSCEQNLNHDAMYWYRQDPGQGLRLIYYSQIVNDFQKGDIAEGYSVSREKKESFPLTVTSAQKNPTAFYLCASSIGGAQGQFFGPGTRLTVL.

The chain links TRBV18 to TRBJ2-7; D ambiguous. The V end was cut by 6 bases, the J end by 5 bases, with 14 bases between. Germline CDR1 is KGHSH and CDR2 is LQKENI. This CDR3 spans 13 amino acids. The CDR3 protein is CASSTLPVDEQYF. The CDR3 region has the DNA TGTGCCAGCTCCACGCTGCCGGTAGACGAGCAGTACTTC. Full variable domain (rest looked up from reference TRBV18 and TRBJ2-7): NAGVMQNPRHLVRRRGQEARLRCSPMKGHSHVYWYRQLPEEGLKFMVYLQKENIIDESGMPKERFSAEFPKEGPSILRIQQVVRGDSAAYFCASSTLPVDEQYFGPGTRLTVT.

This clone was observed a handful of times. The gene calls are TRBV2 and TRBJ1-6, with unresolved D. The CDR3 runs to 11 residues. The germline V and J ends were trimmed by 6 bases and 12 bases, with 9 bases remaining between them. CDR1 and CDR2 from the germline V gene are SNHLY and FYNNEI. The CDR3 nucleotides are TGTGCCAGCAGAGCCCGGGAACCCCTCCACTTT. Translating it yields CASRAREPLHF.